This TCR beta chain was recovered during a study of control samples from healthy donors and cancer patients. TCRdb's table, derived via immunoSEQ multiplex PCR, lists solely in-frame clones and lacks some. This sample carries around 150,000 clones, roughly 88% of them seen once, and the ten largest clones take less than 2%. CDR3 length equals 15 residues. With 3 bases removed from V and 1 base from J, the gap between germline ends came to 14 bases. Germline loops: CDR1 DFQATT, CDR2 SNEGSKA (reference sequence). The sequenced sample consisted of blood. V is TRBV20-1 and J is TRBJ2-3; D ambiguous. The sequence was obtained from a man aged 18 to 29 in good health. The CDR3 region is CSASDGRRGTDTQYF. Here the CDR3 DNA reads TGCAGTGCTAGTGATGGGCGGCGTGGCACAGATACGCAGTATTTT.